Presented here are 3 T cell receptor beta chains from one specimen sequenced in a study of blood T cell repertoires in COVID-19. Sequencing was performed with immunoSEQ multiplex PCR; in TCRdb, only in-frame clones are kept and a portion is missing. The data show some 180,000 clones, approximately 82% seen once. The sequencing sample was made of PBMCs or T cells enriched from blood (not recorded which). Every receptor here comes from a woman aged 55-70 years with acute COVID-19.

The V gene is TRBV7-9, the J gene TRBJ1-2, with D maybe TRBD1 (5 bases). The CDR3 extends over 16 amino acids. Germline V gene lookup returns CDR1 SEHNR and CDR2 FQNEAQ (reference sequence). With 1 base removed from V and 6 bases from J, the gap between germline ends came to 18 bases. In DNA, the CDR3 is TGTGCCAGCAGCTTAGTTCAGGGTTTTTCGTCGAATGGCTACACCTTC. Protein sequence: CASSLVQGFSSNGYTF.

The gene calls are TRBV6-5 and TRBJ2-1; D is perhaps TRBD2 (7 bases). Per germline, CDR1 MNHEY and CDR2 SVGAGI. The CDR3 is 15 residues long. The germline V and J ends were trimmed by 8 bases and 6 bases, with 20 bases remaining between them. The CDR3 sequence is CASFRQAGAVNEQFF. CDR3 nucleotides: TGTGCCAGCTTTCGCCAGGCGGGGGCCGTCAATGAGCAGTTCTTC.

V gene TRBV27 combines with J gene TRBJ1-5; maybe TRBD1 (5 bases). The germline V gene encodes CDR1 MNHEY and CDR2 SMNVEV (reference sequence). The CDR3 extends over 16 amino acids. V was trimmed by 1 base and J by 3 bases, leaving 13 bases between them. CDR3 sequence (DNA): TGTGCCAGCAGTTTATACAGCTCAGGGTACAATCAGCCCCAGCATTTT. Its protein product is CASSLYSSGYNQPQHF.